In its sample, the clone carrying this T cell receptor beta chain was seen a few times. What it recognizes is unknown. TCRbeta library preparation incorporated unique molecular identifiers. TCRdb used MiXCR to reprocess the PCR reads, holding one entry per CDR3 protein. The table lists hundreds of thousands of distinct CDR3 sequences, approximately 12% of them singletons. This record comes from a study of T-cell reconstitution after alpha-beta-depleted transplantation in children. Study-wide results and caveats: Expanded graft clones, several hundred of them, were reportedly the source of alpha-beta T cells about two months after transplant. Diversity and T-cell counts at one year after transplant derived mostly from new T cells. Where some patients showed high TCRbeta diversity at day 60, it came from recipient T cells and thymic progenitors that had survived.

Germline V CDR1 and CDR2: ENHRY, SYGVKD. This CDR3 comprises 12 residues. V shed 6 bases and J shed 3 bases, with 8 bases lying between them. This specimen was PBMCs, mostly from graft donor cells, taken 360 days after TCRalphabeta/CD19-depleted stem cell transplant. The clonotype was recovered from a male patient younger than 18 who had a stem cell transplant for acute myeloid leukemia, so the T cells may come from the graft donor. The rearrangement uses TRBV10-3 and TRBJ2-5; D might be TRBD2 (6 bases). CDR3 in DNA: TGTGCCATCAGCGTAGCGGAAGAGACCCAGTACTTC. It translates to CAISVAEETQYF.